This TCR beta chain emerged from a study of cytomegalovirus exposure and HLA in healthy donors. Study outcomes and limitations: In a later analysis, a missense DCLRE1C variant was linked to TCR beta V- and J-gene trimming. In an earlier analysis, in 620 or so donors, most V segments appeared productive either ~87% or ~30% of the time. Overall, roughly 150 TCR beta chains were annotated as cytomegalovirus-associated.

Primers for the PCR totalled 60 Vbeta and 13 Jbeta. Libraries were prepared by immunoSEQ multiplex PCR; TCRdb keeps only in-frame clonotypes and omits some of them. Altogether around 150,000 clones are present, approximately 85% being singletons, with the ten largest covering roughly 2.2%. Regarding this clone: Its antigen is not identified.

This clonotype was sampled from a man between 18 and 29 years old in good health and CMV-seropositive. Material for sequencing was PBMCs.

CDR3 sequence (DNA): TGTGCCAGCAGAATGGAGGGATACACTGAAGCTTTCTTT. It codes for CASRMEGYTEAFF. This chain connects TRBV7-2 to TRBJ1-1; D ambiguous. The CDR3 is 13 amino acids. V was pared by 6 bases and J by 3 bases, with 11 bases between. In germline, CDR1 is SGHTA, CDR2 FQGNSA.